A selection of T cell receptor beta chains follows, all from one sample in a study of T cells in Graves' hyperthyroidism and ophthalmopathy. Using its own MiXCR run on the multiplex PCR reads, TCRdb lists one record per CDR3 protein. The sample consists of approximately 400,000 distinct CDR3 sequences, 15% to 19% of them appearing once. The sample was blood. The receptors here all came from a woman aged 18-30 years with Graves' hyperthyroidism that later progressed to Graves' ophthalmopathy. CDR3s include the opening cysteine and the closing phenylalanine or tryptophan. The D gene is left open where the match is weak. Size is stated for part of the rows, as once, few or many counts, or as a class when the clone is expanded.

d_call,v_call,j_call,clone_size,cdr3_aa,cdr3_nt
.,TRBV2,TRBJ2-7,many,CASSESGLPYEQYF,TGTGCCAGCAGTGAAAGCGGGCTTCCCTACGAGCAGTACTTC
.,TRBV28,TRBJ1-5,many,CASSLLPGQPYQPQHF,TGTGCCAGCAGTTTACTTCCGGGACAACCTTATCAGCCCCAGCATTTT
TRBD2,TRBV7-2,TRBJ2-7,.,CASSLAPGLAGSRGDEQYF,TGTGCCAGCAGCTTAGCCCCGGGACTAGCGGGATCCCGGGGGGACGAGCAGTACTTC
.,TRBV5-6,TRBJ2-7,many,CASSAGTYFYEQYF,TGTGCCAGCAGTGCCGGGACATATTTCTACGAGCAGTACTTC
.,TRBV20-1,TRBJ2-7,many,CSARGYYGTYEQYF,TGCAGTGCTAGAGGTTACTATGGTACCTACGAGCAGTACTTC
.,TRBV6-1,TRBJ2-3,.,CATKGIKERTDTQYF,TGTGCCACAAAAGGGATAAAGGAGCGCACAGATACGCAGTATTTT
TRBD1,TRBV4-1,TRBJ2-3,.,CASSQTGADTQYF,TGCGCCAGCAGCCAAACAGGGGCAGATACGCAGTATTTT
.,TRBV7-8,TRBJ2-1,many,CASIRRGTQIDEQFF,TGTGCCAGCATACGACGAGGGACTCAGATCGATGAGCAGTTCTTC
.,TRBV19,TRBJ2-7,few,CASSMSSGEQYF,TGTGCCAGTAGTATGTCCAGCGGCGAGCAGTACTTC
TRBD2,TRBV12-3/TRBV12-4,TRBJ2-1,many,CASSLVHLAGVKNEQFF,TGTGCCAGCAGTTTGGTGCACCTAGCGGGAGTTAAAAACGAGCAGTTCTTC
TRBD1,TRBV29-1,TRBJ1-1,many,CSVYRDRVGTEAFF,TGCAGCGTTTACAGGGACAGGGTAGGCACTGAAGCTTTCTTT
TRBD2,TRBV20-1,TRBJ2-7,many,CSARSGRASYEQYF,TGCAGTGCTAGATCCGGGAGGGCTTCCTACGAGCAGTACTTC